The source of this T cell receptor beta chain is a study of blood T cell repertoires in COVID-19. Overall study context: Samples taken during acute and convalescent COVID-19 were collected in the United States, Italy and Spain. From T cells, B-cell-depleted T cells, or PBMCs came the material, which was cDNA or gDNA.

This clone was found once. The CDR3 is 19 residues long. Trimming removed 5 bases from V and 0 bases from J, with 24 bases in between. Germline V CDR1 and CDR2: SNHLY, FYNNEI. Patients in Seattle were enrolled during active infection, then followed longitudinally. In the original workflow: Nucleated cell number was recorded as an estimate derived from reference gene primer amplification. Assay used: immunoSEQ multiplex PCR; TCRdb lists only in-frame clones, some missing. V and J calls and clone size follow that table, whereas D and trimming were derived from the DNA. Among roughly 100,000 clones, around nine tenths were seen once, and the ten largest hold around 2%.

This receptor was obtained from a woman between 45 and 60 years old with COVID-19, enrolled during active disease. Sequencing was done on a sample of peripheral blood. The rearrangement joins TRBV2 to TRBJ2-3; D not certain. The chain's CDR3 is CASSPKAFTTSVSTDTQYF. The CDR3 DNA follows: TGTGCCAGCAGTCCGAAGGCCTTTACTACGAGTGTCAGCACAGATACGCAGTATTTT.